The present T cell receptor beta chain was sequenced within a study of T cell responses to AZD1222 COVID-19 vaccine. CDR1 is KGHSH and CDR2 is LQKENI in the germline V gene. V dropped 3 bases and J dropped 8 bases, with 13 bases sitting between them. The CDR3 spans 14 residues. Sequenced by immunoSEQ multiplex PCR; TCRdb stores in-frame clones only, minus some. The sample has some 150,000 clones, around 90% seen once. The clonotype was recovered from an adult who received the MenACWY meningococcal vaccine as a control. Sequencing used peripheral blood, obtained 28 days after the second dose of the MenACWY control vaccine. This chain links TRBV18 with TRBJ1-4; D remains ambiguous. CDR3 DNA: TGTGCCAGCTCACCTCAGGCAGGACGAGAAAAACTGTTTTTT. Protein: CASSPQAGREKLFF.